The clone carrying this T cell receptor beta chain has ten or more counts. Time point given: patch test 2, 6 weeks after DPC sensitization. Noted treatment: therapeutic diphenylcyclopropenone sensitization with weekly scalp DPC. Ahead of each patch test application, blood was drawn. This entry comes from a study of human T cells and chemical hapten exposure. As for the study in general: The study sensitized with 2% DPC on a roughly 2 cm by roughly 2 cm patch of upper inner arm skin. Reading of the patch tests, which applied 0.01% DPC to the upper back, occurred at 6 days.

With V trimmed by 4 bases and J by 5 bases, 2 bases remained unmatched. Germline V gene sequence: CDR1 DFQATT, CDR2 SNEGSKA (reference sequence). This CDR3 region has 13 residues. TCRdb re-derived calls from the RACE reads in MiXCR, one entry per CDR3 protein. The table shows roughly 140,000 distinct CDR3 sequences, with about 12% occurring only once. Sequencing was performed on whole blood, taken in connection with sensitization to the hapten diphenylcyclopropenone (DPC). This TCR was recovered from a woman aged 50 to 60 with alopecia areata. Some clones in this sample may be carry-over from other donors' samples. The V call is TRBV20-1, the J call TRBJ2-3; 11 nucleotides agree with TRBD2. CDR3: CSAKGLAVDTQYF. DNA for the CDR3: TGCAGTGCTAAGGGACTAGCGGTAGATACGCAGTATTTT.